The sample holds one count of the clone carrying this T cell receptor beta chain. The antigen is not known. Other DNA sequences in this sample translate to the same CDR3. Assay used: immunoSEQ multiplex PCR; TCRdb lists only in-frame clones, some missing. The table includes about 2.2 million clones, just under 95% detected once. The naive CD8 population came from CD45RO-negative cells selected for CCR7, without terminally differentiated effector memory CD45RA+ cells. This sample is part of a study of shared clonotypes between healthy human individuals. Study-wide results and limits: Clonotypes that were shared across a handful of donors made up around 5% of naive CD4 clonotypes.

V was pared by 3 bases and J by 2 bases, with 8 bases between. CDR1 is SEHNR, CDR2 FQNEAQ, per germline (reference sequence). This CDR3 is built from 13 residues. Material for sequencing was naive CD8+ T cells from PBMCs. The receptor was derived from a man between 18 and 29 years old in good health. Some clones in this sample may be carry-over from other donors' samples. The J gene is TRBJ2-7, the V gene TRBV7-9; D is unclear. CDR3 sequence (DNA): TGTGCCAGCAGCTTGCCTAGAGCCTACGAGCAGTACTTC. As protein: CASSLPRAYEQYF.